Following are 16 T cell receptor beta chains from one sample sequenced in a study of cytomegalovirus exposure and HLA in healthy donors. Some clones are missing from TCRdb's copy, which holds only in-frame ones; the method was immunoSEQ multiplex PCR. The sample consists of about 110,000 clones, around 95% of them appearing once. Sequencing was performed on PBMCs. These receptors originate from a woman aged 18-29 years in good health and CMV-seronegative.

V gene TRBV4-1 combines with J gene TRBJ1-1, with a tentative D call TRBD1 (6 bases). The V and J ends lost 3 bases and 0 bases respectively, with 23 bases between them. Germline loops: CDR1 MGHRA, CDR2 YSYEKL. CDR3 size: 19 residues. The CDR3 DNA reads TGCGCCAGCAGCCACGGGTTTACGGGGGGCGCGGGAATGAACACTGAAGCTTTCTTT. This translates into CASSHGFTGGAGMNTEAFF.

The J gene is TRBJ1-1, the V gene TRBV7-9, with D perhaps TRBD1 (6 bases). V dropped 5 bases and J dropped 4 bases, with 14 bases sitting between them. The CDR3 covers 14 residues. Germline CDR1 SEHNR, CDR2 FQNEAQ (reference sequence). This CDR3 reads CASSLVQGSTEAFF. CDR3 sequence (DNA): TGTGCCAGCAGCCTAGTCCAGGGGAGCACTGAAGCTTTCTTT.

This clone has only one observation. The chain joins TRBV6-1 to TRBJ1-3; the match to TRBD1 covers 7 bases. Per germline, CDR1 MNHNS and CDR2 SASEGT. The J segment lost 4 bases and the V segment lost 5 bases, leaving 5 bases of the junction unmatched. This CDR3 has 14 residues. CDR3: CASSRQGYGNTIYF. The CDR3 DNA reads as TGTGCCAGCAGTCGACAGGGTTACGGAAACACCATATATTTT.

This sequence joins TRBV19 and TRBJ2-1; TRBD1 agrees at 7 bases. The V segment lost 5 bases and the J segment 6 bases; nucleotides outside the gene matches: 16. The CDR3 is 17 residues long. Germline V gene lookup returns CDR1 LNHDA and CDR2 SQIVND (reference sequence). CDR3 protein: CASSQMPSGQRPNEQFF. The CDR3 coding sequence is TGTGCCAGTAGTCAAATGCCGTCGGGACAGCGCCCCAATGAGCAGTTCTTC. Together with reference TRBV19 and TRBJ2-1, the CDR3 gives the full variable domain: DGGITQSPKYLFRKEGQNVTLSCEQNLNHDAMYWYRQDPGQGLRLIYYSQIVNDFQKGDIAEGYSVSREKKESFPLTVTSAQKNPTAFYLCASSQMPSGQRPNEQFFGPGTRLTVL.

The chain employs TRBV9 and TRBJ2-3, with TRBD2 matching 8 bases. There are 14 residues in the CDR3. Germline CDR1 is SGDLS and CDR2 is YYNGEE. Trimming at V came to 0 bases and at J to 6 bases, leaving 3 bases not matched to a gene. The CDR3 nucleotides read TGTGCCAGCAGCGTAGCGGGGGGGGCTGATACGCAGTATTTT. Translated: CASSVAGGADTQYF.

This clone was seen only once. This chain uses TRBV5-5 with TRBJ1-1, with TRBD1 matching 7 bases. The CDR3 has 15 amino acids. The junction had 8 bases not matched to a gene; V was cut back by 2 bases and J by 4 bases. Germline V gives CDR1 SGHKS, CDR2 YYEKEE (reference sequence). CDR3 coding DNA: TGTGCCAGCAGCTTATTCGACAGGGAGGCCACTGAAGCTTTCTTT. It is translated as CASSLFDREATEAFF.

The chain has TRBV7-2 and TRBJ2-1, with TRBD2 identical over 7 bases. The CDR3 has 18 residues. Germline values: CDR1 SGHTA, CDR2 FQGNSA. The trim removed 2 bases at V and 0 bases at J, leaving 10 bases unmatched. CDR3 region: CASSLPLGGEGSYNEQFF. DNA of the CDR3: TGTGCCAGCAGCTTACCGTTGGGAGGGGAAGGCTCCTACAATGAGCAGTTCTTC.

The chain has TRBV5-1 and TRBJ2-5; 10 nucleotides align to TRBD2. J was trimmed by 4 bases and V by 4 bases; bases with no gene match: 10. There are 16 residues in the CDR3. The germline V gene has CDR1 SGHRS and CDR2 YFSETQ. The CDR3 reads CASSPGTGTSVETQYF. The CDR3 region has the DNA TGCGCCAGCAGCCCCGGGACCGGGACTAGCGTAGAGACCCAGTACTTC.

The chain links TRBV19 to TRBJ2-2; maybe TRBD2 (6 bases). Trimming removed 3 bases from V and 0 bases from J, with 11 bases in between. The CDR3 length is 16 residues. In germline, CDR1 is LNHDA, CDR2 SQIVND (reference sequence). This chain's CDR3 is CASSIRGTSNTGELFF. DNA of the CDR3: TGTGCCAGTAGTATTCGGGGGACCTCGAACACCGGGGAGCTGTTTTTT.

CDR3 protein: CASSNGADSPLHF. In DNA, the CDR3 is TGTGCCAGCAGCAATGGGGCAGACTCACCCCTCCACTTT. The chain couples TRBV5-6 to TRBJ1-6; TRBD1 is a possible D gene (5 bases). CDR1 is SGHDT and CDR2 is YYEEEE in the germline V gene. This CDR3 spans 13 amino acids. Trimming pared 4 bases from V and 10 bases from J, leaving 12 bases between.

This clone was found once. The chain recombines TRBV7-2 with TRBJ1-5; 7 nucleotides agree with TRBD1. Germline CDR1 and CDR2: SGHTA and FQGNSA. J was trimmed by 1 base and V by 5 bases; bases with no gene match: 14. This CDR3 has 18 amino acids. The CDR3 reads CASSTRQGRSGSNQPQHF. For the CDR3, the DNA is TGTGCCAGCAGCACTCGACAGGGCCGTTCCGGGAGCAATCAGCCCCAGCATTTT.

The CDR3 DNA follows: TGTGCCAGTAGTCGCCGGACAGGGGTAAGGTTGCGAGGCTACACCTTC. It is translated as CASSRRTGVRLRGYTF. The rearrangement joins TRBV19 to TRBJ1-2; 9 nucleotides match TRBD1. The CDR3 covers 16 residues. Germline CDR1 and CDR2: LNHDA and SQIVND (reference sequence). J was trimmed by 8 bases and V by 5 bases; bases with no gene match: 15. Together with reference TRBV19 and TRBJ1-2, the CDR3 gives the full variable domain: DGGITQSPKYLFRKEGQNVTLSCEQNLNHDAMYWYRQDPGQGLRLIYYSQIVNDFQKGDIAEGYSVSREKKESFPLTVTSAQKNPTAFYLCASSRRTGVRLRGYTFGSGTRLTVV.

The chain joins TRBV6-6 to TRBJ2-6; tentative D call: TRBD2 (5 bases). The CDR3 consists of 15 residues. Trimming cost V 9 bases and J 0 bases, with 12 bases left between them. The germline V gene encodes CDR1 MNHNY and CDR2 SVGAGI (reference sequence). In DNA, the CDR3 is TGTGCCAGTCTAAGCGAGGGCTCTGGGGCCAACGTCCTGACTTTC. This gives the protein CASLSEGSGANVLTF.

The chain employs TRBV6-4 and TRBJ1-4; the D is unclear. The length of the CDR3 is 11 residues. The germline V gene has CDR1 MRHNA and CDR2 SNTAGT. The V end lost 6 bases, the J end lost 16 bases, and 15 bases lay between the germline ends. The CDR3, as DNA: TGTGCCAGCAGACCGGCCGGAGCTCCGTTTTTT. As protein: CASRPAGAPFF.

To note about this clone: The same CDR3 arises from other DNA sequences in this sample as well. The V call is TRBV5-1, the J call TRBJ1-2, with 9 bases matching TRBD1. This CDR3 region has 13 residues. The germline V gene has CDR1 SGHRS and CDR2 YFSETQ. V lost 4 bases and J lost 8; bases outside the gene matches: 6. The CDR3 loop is CASSLGQGRGYTF. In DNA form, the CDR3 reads TGCGCCAGCAGCCTGGGACAGGGTCGGGGCTACACCTTC.

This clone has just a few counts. The CDR3 sequence: CATNSGEGYTF. Here the CDR3 DNA reads TGTGCCACCAACAGCGGGGAGGGCTACACCTTC. This chain links TRBV6-5 with TRBJ1-2; no firm D call. The CDR3 loop spans 11 amino acids. Trimming stripped 10 bases from V and 8 bases from J, with 14 bases between. Germline values: CDR1 MNHEY, CDR2 SVGAGI.